This TCR beta chain was profiled in a study of T cell repertoires in cytomegalovirus infection. Overall study context: Recently identified HLA-C-restricted and well-studied HLA-B-restricted CMV epitopes were used. TCR beta signatures that were public indicated CMV infection and matching HLA type. Study-level findings and limits: CMV carriers with the relevant HLA were identified by cumulative public TCR beta family frequency. HLA-C-restricted CMV clonotypes gave the most frequent clonotype in two of eight donors.

TCRdb analysed the reads with MiXCR anew, one entry per CDR3 protein. Of roughly 49,000 distinct CDR3 sequences listed, 20% to 25% are singletons. Points on this clonotype: Its target is unknown.

The CDR3 has 11 residues. With 6 bases removed from V and 11 bases from J, the gap between germline ends came to 13 bases. V and J are TRBV12-3 or TRBV12-4 and TRBJ1-1; TRBD1 is a possible D gene (5 bases). The TCR was taken from a human donor in good health (CMV status not recorded). Some clones in this sample may be carry-over from other donors' samples. Sequencing was performed on CD8+ T cells from cultured PBMCs, taken from culture after CMV antigen stimulation. The CDR3 spells CASREGLGAFF. CDR3 nucleotides: TGTGCCAGCAGGGAGGGGTTGGGGGCTTTCTTT.